The T cell receptor beta chain under discussion was sequenced for a study of monozygotic twins with cystic fibrosis (dated by TCRdb to 2020 to 2023). About the study as a whole: Barcoded libraries were made from 3 to 3.5 micrograms of fragmented DNA using approximately 15 PCR cycles. TCR beta repertoires were compared within and between 16 monozygotic twin pairs with cystic fibrosis so that genetic influence on V and J gene usage could be assessed. Made up mostly of children and adolescents, the cohort included ten female and six male twin pairs ranging in age from 2.0 to 36.4 years, with a median of about 9 years. Data for three of the twin pairs had previously been reported in another context. Twins were ranked among around 990 cohort participants for weight-for-height and FEVPerc (FEV1 disease centile) on the day of blood sampling.

TCR beta CDR3 regions were amplified by multiplex PCR using the immunoSEQ immune profiling system, following the manufacturer's instructions. An Illumina NextSeq system was used for sequencing. On the authors' methods: The immunoSEQ Analyzer platform handled processing of the sequence data, and clonality was calculated by taking the square root of Simpson's index of productive rearrangements. Similarity in V and J usage was measured by Jensen-Shannon distance, and OLGA was used to compute CDR3 generation probabilities. The immuneACCESS database (August 2020) and VDJdb (December 2020) were searched for shared CDR3 sequences. In TCRdb, the immuneACCESS table is reduced to in-frame sequences with V and J assigned. These tables do not hold every clone; where another copy was compared, an unresolved V gene accounts for under half, and the others remain unexplained. The DNA gave D and trimming, while V, J and clone size come from that table. The sample profile shows over 30,000 clones; 66% of them were found once. The top ten constitute under 0.9% of the sample.

On this clone itself: What antigen it recognizes has not been identified. No base qualities exist here, and no much larger clone lies one base off it.

Summary of the overall study and its limitations: Simpson clonality tended to be low (median roughly 0.0097), which suggests a naive-dominated repertoire, although clonality was higher in the most severely affected patients. The cohort was small, and no association was found between shared CDR3 numbers and age, concordance or disease severity. In 13 of 16 pairs, V gene usage most closely resembled the co-twin's, and the same held for J usage in 8 of 16 pairs, a pattern suggesting genetic constraints. Sharing of nucleotide-identical clonotypes was significantly greater within monozygotic CF twin pairs than between unrelated CF individuals (P = 0.000026, Mann-Whitney).

The CDR3 numbers 14 residues from cysteine through phenylalanine. Just CDR3 DNA is preserved here, 42 bases in frame from base 1. The germline V gene (reference sequence) provides CDR1 LNHDA and CDR2 SQIVND. The germline V and J ends show losses of 7 bases and 4 bases respectively, and no gene match explains 6 bases of the junction. The twin pairs came from the European Cystic Fibrosis Twin and Sibling Study Cohort, which recruited patients from more than 150 CF clinics across 14 European countries. Zygosity and CFTR genotype were verified in-house, with zygosity tested by multiplex PCR of nine short tandem repeat loci. Peripheral blood was sampled from each twin, and clinical parameters were recorded on the day of blood sampling. Genomic DNA was isolated from peripheral blood cells with phenol/chloroform and kept in TE buffer at 4 degrees C.

The TCR comes from a girl aged 10 to 17 with cystic fibrosis. Sequencing was carried out using blood. The rearranged segments are TRBV19 and TRBJ1-4; the junction holds 7 bases that match TRBD1. The CDR3 amino acid sequence is: CASTAGQSNEKLFF. The DNA sequence follows: TGTGCCAGTACCGCGGGACAGAGTAATGAAAAACTGTTTTTT.